Below are 14 T cell receptor beta chains sequenced from a single sample in a study of molecular identifiers for immune sequencing clone quantification. From the PCR reads, TCRdb called clonotypes with MiXCR, one entry per CDR3 protein. The sample carries some 650,000 distinct CDR3 sequences, nearly 20% recorded once. The specimen was naive CD8+ T cells from blood, with Jurkat cell RNA spiked in. Documented subset: FACS-sorted CD8+CD4-CCR7+CD45RA+ naive T cells. Every receptor here comes from a human donor in good health. Some libraries in this study had Jurkat cell RNA spiked in.

On this clonotype itself: A much more abundant neighbour one base away suggests this may be a read error. This chain joins TRBV19 and TRBJ1-2, with TRBD1 identical over 7 bases. CDR3 length: 16 amino acids. Per germline, CDR1 LNHDA and CDR2 SQIVND (reference sequence). CDR3 DNA: TGTGCCAGTAGTGCTCGACAGGGTATCATCCCCTATGGCTACGCCTTC. Translating gives CASSARQGIIPYGYAF. Supplemented by reference TRBV19 and TRBJ1-2, the full variable domain reads DGGITQSPKYLFRKEGQNVTLSCEQNLNHDAMYWYRQDPGQGLRLIYYSQIVNDFQKGDIAEGYSVSREKKESFPLTVTSAQKNPTAFYLCASSARQGIIPYGYAFGSGTRLTVV.

Remarks on this clonotype: This may arise from a read error, as a much more abundant clone is one base away. The rearrangement uses TRBV11-2 and TRBJ2-1, with D perhaps matching TRBD1 (5 bases). Germline CDR1 is SGHAT and CDR2 is FQNNGV. The CDR3 runs to 16 residues. The DNA for the CDR3 is TGTGCCAGCAGCCCCTTCCCCGACAGCCTCCCCAATGGGCAGTTCTTC. The encoded protein is CASSPFPDSLPNGQFF.

The chain uses TRBV7-9 and TRBJ2-5; tentative D call: TRBD1 (7 bases). The germline V gene has CDR1 SEHNR and CDR2 FQNEAQ (reference sequence). The CDR3 loop spans 19 amino acids. V lost 2 bases to trimming and J lost 1 base, with 23 bases between them. The DNA for the CDR3 is TGTGCCAGCAGCTTATTGTCGGCTGGCGGGACAGCAGTCCAAGAGACCCAGTACTTC. It is translated as CASSLLSAGGTAVQETQYF. The entire variable domain, with the rest obtained from reference TRBV7-9 and TRBJ2-5, is as follows: DTGVSQNPRHKITKRGQNVTFRCDPISEHNRLYWYRQTLGQGPEFLTYFQNEAQLEKSRLLSDRFSAERPKGSFSTLEIQRTEQGDSAMYLCASSLLSAGGTAVQETQYFGPGTRLLVL.

On this clonotype: A read error may explain this, as a much larger clone is one base away. The rearrangement uses TRBV29-1 and TRBJ2-7; TRBD1 is a possible D gene (7 bases). CDR3 length: 13 amino acids. Germline V gene data show CDR1 as SQVTM and CDR2 as ANQGSEA. The CDR3 sequence: CSVRQGGPYERYF. CDR3 coding DNA: TGCAGCGTGCGGCAGGGGGGCCCCTACGAGCGGTACTTC.

This clonotype was observed at least ten times. The V and J genes are TRBV7-2 and TRBJ2-5; 9 positions match TRBD2. The CDR3 spans 15 residues. Germline V gene sequence: CDR1 SGHTA, CDR2 FQGNSA. V was clipped by 5 bases and J by 7 bases; unmatched bases: 11. The CDR3 is CASSQYSTSGATQYF. Here the CDR3 DNA reads TGTGCCAGCAGCCAATACTCGACTAGCGGAGCGACCCAGTACTTC.

This clonotype has a count of ten or more. The chain couples TRBV30 to TRBJ2-7, with TRBD2 as a possible D gene (6 bases). From germline, CDR1 is GTSNPN and CDR2 SVGIG (reference sequence). The CDR3 runs 12 residues. Trimming shortened V by 2 bases and J by 3 bases, and 8 bases separated the two germline ends. The CDR3 nucleotides are TGTGCCTGGAGTATCGGGGGCTACGAGCAGTACTTC. Protein product: CAWSIGGYEQYF.

V and J are TRBV7-9 and TRBJ2-7; no definite D call. Germline values: CDR1 SEHNR, CDR2 FQNEAQ (reference sequence). Trimming removed 2 bases from V and 0 bases from J, with 14 bases in between. This CDR3 has 16 residues. CDR3 sequence (DNA): TGTGCCAGCAGCTTATCGGGCAGCCGCTTCTCCTACGAGCAGTACTTC. The encoded protein is CASSLSGSRFSYEQYF.

This clonotype has a count of ten or more. The J gene is TRBJ1-1, the V gene TRBV7-2, with D unclear. V lost 7 bases and J 2 bases, leaving 17 bases between the germline ends. Germline CDR1 is SGHTA and CDR2 is FQGNSA. The CDR3 has 15 residues. CDR3 nucleotide sequence: TGTGCCAGCACCGAACTCATTGGAGGTAACACTGAAGCTTTCTTT. This sequence encodes CASTELIGGNTEAFF. Full variable domain (outside the CDR3, taken from reference TRBV7-2 and TRBJ1-1): GAGVSQSPSNKVTEKGKDVELRCDPISGHTALYWYRQSLGQGLEFLIYFQGNSAPDKSGLPSDRFSAERTGGSVSTLTIQRTQQEDSAVYLCASTELIGGNTEAFFGQGTRLTVV.

The rearrangement joins TRBV6-6 to TRBJ1-5, with D unresolved. Germline loops: CDR1 MNHNY, CDR2 SVGAGI (reference sequence). The V end was cut by 5 bases, the J end by 0 bases, with 8 bases between. This CDR3 is built from 14 residues. CDR3 in amino acids: CASSTRFSNQPQHF. The CDR3 DNA reads TGTGCCAGCAGTACACGGTTTAGCAATCAGCCCCAGCATTTT.

In regard to this clonotype: This could be a read error, since a much larger clone is one nucleotide away. The chain recombines TRBV6-5 with TRBJ2-3; 9 nucleotides align to TRBD2. With V trimmed by 6 bases and J by 2 bases, 9 bases remained unmatched. The germline V gene has CDR1 MNHEY and CDR2 SVGAGI. The CDR3 consists of 16 residues. The CDR3 DNA reads as TGTGCCAGCAGAAATGCTAGCGGGGCCATCACAGATACGCAGTATTTT. Protein: CASRNASGAITDTQYF.

A remark on this clonotype: Given a much more abundant clone one base away, this may be a read error. The gene calls are TRBV30 and TRBJ2-7; 8 positions match TRBD2. The CDR3 extends over 14 amino acids. Germline V lookup: CDR1 GTSNPN, CDR2 SVGIG (reference sequence). CDR3 loop: CARRMRGVRYEQYF. The CDR3 coding sequence is TGTGCCCGGAGAATGCGGGGGGTTAGGTACGAGCAGTACTTC.

A remark on this clonotype: Without the conserved terminal phenylalanine or tryptophan, this CDR3 likely stems from a read error. This chain links TRBV7-9 with TRBJ1-1; D call uncertain. The germline CDR1 and CDR2 sequences are SEHNR and FQNEAQ (reference sequence). This CDR3 spans 14 amino acids. Trimming removed 3 bases at V and 1 base at J, with 9 bases between. CDR3 amino acids: CASSFQNSNTEAFH. The CDR3 nucleotides are TGTGCCAGCAGCTTTCAGAACTCGAACACTGAAGCTTTCCAT.

This clonotype has just a few counts. This rearrangement joins TRBV9 to TRBJ1-2, with TRBD1 identical over 8 bases. CDR3 length: 17 amino acids. J gave up 5 bases and V 0 bases, and 12 bases lay outside the gene matches. The V gene's germline CDR1 is SGDLS and CDR2 YYNGEE. CDR3 sequence: CASSVEGSQGVWYGYTF. The CDR3 DNA reads TGTGCCAGCAGCGTAGAAGGTTCACAGGGGGTTTGGTATGGCTACACCTTC.

This clonotype occurred many times. The chain combines TRBV27 with TRBJ2-2; D call uncertain. V gave up 8 bases and J gave up 2 bases, with 9 bases separating them. CDR3 length: 13 residues. Germline lookup yields CDR1 MNHEY and CDR2 SMNVEV (reference sequence). The CDR3 spells CASAGLNTGELFF. CDR3 nucleotides: TGTGCCAGCGCCGGCTTAAACACCGGGGAGCTGTTTTTT.